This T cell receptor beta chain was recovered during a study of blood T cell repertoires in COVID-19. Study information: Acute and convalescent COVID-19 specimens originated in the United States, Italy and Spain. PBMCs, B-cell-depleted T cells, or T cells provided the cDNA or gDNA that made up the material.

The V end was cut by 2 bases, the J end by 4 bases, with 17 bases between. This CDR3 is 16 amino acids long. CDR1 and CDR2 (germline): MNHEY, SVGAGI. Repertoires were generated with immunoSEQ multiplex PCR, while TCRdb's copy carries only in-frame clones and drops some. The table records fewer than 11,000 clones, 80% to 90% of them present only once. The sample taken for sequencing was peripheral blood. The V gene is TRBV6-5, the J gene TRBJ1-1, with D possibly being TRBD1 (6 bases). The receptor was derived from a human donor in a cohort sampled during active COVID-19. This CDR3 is CASSYQGQSLVTEAFF. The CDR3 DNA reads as TGTGCCAGCAGTTACCAAGGACAGTCACTTGTCACTGAAGCTTTCTTT.